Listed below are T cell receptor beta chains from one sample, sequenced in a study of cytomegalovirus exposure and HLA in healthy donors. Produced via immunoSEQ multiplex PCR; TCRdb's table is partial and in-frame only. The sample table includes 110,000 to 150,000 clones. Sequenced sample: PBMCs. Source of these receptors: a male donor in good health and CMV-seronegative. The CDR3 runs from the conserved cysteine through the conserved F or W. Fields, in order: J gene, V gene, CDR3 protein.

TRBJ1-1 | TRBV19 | CASSITTGRAFF
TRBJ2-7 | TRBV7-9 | CVVGGNSYEQYF
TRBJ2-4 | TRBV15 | CATSKRRDSLGINIQYF
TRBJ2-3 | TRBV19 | CASSIGGTDTQYF
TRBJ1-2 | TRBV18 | CASSSSVETGYTF
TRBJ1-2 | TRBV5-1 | CASSTGPARPNGYTF
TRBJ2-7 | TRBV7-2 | CASRSSGRGVTYEQYF
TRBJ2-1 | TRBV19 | CASSTQTPSYNEQFF
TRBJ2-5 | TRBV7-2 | CASTRGLGETQYF
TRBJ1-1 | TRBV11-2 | CASTGPSGTAATEAFF
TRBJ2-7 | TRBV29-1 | CSVQRQGLSYEQYF
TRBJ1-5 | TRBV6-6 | CASSSEKRPQHF
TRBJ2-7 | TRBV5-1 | CASSLAGTTGKEQYF
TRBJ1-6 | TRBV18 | CASSPGTGRYNSPLHF
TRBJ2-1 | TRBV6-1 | CASSESLVRITYNEQFF
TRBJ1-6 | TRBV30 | CAWSVTGGSYNSPLHF
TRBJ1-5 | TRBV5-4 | CASSLDRGEPQHF
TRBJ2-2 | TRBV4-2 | CASSQVRSKGGNQNTGELFF
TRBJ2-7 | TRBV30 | CAWTRLAPYEQYF
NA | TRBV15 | CATSRAGQNYEQYF
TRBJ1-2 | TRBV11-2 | CASSLGAGGGYTF
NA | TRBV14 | CASRGQGKDDEQYF
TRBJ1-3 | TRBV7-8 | CASSSGGNGVLGNTIYF
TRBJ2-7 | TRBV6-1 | CASSENPSSYEQYF
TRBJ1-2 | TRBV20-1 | CSAADRANTF
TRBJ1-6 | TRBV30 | CAWRTRTDNSPLHF
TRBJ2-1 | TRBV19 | CASSMPGGGHNEQFF
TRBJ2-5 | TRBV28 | CASDIAERKKDQETQYF
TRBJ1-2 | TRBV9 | CASSSTGPVNGYTF
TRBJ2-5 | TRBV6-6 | CASSVGGAQETQYF
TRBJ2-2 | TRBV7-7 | CASSSQMNTGELFF
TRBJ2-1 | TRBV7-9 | CASIEGFNPFF
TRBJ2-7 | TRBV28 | CASGEGRWEQYF
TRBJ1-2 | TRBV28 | CASSFAGDTYGYTF
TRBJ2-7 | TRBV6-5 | CASSLWGDPFYEQYF
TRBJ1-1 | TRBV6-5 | CASSYPGLTTEAFF
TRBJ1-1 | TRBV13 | CASSLGEGGRNTEAFF
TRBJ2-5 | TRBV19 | CASSPTPGRGETQYF
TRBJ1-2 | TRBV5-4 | CASSSPVGGPGYGYTF
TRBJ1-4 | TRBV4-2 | CASSQSIQGWGATNEKLFF
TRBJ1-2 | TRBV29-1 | CSASPGTGPKGDYGYTF
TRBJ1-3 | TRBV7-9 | CAGGMGQPGNTIYF